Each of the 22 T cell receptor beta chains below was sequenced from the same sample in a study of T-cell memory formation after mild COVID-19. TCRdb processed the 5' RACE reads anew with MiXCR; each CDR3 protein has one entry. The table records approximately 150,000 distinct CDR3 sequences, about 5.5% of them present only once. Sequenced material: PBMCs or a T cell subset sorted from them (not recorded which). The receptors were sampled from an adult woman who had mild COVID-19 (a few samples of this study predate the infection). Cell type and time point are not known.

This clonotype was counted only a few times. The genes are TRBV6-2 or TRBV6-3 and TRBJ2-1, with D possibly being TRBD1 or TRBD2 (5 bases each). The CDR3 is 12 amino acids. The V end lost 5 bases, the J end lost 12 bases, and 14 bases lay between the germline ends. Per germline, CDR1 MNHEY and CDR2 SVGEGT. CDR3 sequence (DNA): TGTGCCAGCAGTCGGGACCCACCAAGGCAGTTCTTC. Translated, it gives CASSRDPPRQFF.

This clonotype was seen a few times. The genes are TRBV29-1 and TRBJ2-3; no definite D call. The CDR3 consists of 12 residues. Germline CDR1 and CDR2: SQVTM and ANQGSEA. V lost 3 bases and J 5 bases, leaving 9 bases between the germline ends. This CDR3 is CSVERWGDTQYF. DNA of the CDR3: TGCAGCGTTGAGAGATGGGGAGATACGCAGTATTTT.

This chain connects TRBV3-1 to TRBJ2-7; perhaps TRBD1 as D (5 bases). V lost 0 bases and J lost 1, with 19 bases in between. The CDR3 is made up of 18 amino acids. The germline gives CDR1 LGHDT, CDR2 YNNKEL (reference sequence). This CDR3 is CASSQEGSGQLRSYEQYF. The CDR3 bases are TGTGCCAGCAGCCAAGAAGGGTCCGGACAACTGCGGTCCTACGAGCAGTACTTC.

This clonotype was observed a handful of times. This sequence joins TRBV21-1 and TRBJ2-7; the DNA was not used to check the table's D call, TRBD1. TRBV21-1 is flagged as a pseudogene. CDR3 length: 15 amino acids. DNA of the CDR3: TGTGCCAGCAGCACAGGGGAGGACAGGGACTACGAGCAGTACTTC. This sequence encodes CASSTGEDRDYEQYF.

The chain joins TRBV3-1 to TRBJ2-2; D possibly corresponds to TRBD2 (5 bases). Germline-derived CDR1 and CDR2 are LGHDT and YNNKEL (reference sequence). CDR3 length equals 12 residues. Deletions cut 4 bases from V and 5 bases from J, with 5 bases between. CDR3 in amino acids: CASSRTTGELFF. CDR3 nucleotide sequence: TGTGCCAGCAGCCGGACTACCGGGGAGCTGTTTTTT.

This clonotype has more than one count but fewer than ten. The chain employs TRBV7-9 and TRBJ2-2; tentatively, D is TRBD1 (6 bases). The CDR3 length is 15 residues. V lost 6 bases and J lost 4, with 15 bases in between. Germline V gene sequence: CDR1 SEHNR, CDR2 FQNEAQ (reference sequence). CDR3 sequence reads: CASSLGGASTGELFF. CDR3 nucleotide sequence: TGTGCCAGCAGTCTTGGGGGCGCGAGCACCGGGGAGCTGTTTTTT.

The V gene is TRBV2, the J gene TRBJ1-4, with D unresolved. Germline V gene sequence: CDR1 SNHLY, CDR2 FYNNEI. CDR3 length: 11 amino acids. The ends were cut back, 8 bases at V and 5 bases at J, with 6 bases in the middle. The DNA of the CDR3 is TGTGCCAGCGGTGGGAATGAAAAACTGTTTTTT. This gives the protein CASGGNEKLFF.

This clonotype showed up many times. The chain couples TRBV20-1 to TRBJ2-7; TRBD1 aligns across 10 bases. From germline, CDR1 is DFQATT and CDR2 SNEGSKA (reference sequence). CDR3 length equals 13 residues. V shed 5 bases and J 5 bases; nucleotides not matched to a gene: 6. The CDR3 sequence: CSASGQGFHEQYF. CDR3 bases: TGCAGTGCTTCGGGACAGGGGTTCCACGAGCAGTACTTC.

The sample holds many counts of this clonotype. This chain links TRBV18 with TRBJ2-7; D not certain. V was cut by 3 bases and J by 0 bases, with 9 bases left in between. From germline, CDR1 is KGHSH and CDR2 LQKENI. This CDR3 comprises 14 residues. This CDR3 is CASSPGSSSYEQYF. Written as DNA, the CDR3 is TGTGCCAGCTCACCGGGATCGAGCTCCTACGAGCAGTACTTC.

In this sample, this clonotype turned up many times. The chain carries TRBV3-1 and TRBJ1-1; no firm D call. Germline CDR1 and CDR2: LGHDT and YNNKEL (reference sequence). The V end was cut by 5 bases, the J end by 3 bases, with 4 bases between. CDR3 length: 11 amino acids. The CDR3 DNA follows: TGTGCCAGCAGCTACTACACTGAAGCTTTCTTT. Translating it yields CASSYYTEAFF.

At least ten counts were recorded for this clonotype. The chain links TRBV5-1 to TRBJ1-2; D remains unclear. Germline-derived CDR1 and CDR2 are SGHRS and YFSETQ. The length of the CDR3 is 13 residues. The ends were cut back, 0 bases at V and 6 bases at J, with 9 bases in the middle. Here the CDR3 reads CASSLGWIDGYTF. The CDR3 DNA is TGCGCCAGCAGCTTGGGGTGGATAGATGGCTACACCTTC. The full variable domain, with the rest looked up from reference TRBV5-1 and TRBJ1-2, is KAGVTQTPRYLIKTRGQQVTLSCSPISGHRSVSWYQQTPGQGLQFLFEYFSETQRNKGNFPGRFSGRQFSNSRSEMNVSTLELGDSALYLCASSLGWIDGYTFGSGTRLTVV.

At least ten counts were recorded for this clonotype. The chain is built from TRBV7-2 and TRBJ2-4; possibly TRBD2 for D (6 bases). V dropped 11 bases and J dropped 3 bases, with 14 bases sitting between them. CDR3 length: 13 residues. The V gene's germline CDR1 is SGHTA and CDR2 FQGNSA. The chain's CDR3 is CASQEGSKNIQYF. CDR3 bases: TGTGCCTCCCAGGAGGGTAGCAAAAACATTCAGTACTTC.

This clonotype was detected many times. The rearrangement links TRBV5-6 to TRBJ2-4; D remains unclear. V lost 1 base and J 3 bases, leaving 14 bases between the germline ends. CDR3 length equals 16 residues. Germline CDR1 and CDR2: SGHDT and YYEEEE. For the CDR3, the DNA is TGTGCCAGCAGCTTGTCTGGTATTTTTGGCAAAAACATTCAGTACTTC. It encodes CASSLSGIFGKNIQYF.

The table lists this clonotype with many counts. This chain's CDR3 is CSAIRAGGHDTQYF. CDR3 bases: TGCAGTGCCATAAGAGCGGGGGGGCACGATACGCAGTATTTT. V usage is TRBV20-1 and J usage is TRBJ2-3, with 10 bases matching TRBD2. With V trimmed by 6 bases and J by 6 bases, 9 bases remained unmatched. This CDR3 region has 14 residues. Germline V gene sequence: CDR1 DFQATT, CDR2 SNEGSKA (reference sequence).

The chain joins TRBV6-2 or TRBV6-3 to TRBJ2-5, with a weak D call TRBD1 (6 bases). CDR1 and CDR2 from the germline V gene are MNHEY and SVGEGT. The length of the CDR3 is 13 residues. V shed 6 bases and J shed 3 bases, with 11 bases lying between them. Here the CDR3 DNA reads TGTGCCAGCAGACAAACAGGGAAAGAGACCCAGTACTTC. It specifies CASRQTGKETQYF.

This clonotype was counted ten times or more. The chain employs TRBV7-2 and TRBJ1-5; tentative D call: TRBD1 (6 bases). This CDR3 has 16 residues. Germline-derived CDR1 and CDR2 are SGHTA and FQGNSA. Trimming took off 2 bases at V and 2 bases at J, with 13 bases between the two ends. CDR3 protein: CASSLRGGAGNQPQHF. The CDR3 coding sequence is TGTGCCAGCAGCTTAAGGGGGGGGGCTGGCAATCAGCCCCAGCATTTT.

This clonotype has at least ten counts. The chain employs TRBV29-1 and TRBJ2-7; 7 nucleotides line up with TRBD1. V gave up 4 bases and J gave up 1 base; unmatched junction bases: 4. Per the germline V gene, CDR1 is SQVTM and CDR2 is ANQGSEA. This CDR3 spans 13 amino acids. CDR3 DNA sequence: TGCAGCGTTGGAGGGACAGAGTCCTACGAGCAGTACTTC. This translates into CSVGGTESYEQYF.

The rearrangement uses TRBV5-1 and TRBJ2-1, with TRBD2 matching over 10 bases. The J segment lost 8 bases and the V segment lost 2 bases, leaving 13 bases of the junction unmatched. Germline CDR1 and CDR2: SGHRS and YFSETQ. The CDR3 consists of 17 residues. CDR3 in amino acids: CASSFGLAERSVDEQFF. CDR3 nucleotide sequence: TGCGCCAGCAGCTTTGGACTAGCGGAGAGGTCGGTGGATGAGCAGTTCTTC.

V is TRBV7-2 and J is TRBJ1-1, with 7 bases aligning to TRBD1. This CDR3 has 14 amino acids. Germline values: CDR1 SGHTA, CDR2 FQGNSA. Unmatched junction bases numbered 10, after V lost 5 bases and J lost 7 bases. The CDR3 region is CASSMRQGDGEAFF. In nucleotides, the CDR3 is TGTGCCAGCAGCATGAGACAGGGCGACGGTGAAGCTTTCTTT.

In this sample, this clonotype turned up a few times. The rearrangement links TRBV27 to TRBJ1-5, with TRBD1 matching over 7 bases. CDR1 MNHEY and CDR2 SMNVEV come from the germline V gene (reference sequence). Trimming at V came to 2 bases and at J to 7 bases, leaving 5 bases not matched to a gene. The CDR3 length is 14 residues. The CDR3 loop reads CASSLDRVGQPQHF. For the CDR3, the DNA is TGTGCCAGCAGTTTAGACAGGGTCGGCCAGCCCCAGCATTTT.

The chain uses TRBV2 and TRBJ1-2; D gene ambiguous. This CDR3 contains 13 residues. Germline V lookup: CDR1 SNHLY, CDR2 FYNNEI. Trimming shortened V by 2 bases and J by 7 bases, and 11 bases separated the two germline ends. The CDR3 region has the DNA TGTGCCAGCAGTGAACTGGAGGAGGGTGGCTACACCTTC. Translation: CASSELEEGGYTF.

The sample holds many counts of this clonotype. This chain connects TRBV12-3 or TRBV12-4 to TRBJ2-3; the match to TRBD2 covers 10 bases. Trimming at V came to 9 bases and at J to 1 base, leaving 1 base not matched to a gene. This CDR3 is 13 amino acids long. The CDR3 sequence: CASGTSGTDTQYF. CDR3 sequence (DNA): TGTGCCAGTGGGACTAGCGGCACAGATACGCAGTATTTT.